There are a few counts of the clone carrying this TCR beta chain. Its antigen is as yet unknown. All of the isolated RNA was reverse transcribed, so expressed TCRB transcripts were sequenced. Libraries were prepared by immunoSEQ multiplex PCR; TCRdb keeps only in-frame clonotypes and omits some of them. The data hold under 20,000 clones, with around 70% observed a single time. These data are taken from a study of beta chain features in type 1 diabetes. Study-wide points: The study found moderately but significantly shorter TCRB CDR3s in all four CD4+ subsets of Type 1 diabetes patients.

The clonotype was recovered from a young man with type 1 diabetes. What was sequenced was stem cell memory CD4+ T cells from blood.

In DNA form, the CDR3 reads TGCGCCAGCAGCTTGGCGGCGGGGGGTGTGAACAATGAGCAGTTCTTC. As protein: CASSLAAGGVNNEQFF. The J gene is TRBJ2-1, the V gene TRBV5-1; TRBD2 matches at 8 bases. This CDR3 region has 16 residues. Germline V gene sequence: CDR1 SGHRS, CDR2 YFSETQ. V was clipped by 0 bases and J by 5 bases; unmatched bases: 7.